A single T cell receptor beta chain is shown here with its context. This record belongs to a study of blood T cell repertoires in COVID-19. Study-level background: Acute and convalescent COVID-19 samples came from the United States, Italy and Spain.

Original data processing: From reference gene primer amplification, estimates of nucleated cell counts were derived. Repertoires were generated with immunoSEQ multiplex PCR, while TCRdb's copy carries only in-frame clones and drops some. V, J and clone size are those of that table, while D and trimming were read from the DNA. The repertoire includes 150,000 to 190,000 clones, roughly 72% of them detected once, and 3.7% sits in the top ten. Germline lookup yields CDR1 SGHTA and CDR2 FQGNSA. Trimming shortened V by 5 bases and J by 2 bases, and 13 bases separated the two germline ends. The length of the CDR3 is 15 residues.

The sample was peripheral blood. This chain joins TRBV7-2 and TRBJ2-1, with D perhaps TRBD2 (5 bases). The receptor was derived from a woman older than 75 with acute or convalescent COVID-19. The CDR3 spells CASSRNEGAYNEQFF. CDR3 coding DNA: TGTGCCAGCAGCCGGAACGAGGGTGCCTACAATGAGCAGTTCTTC.